The 24 T cell receptor beta chains given below trace back to one sample, sequenced in a study of human T cells and chemical hapten exposure (dated by TCRdb to the early 2020s). What the time point label conveys for this sample: pre-sensitization, week 0. The sample's treatment or condition label is to be understood as: therapeutic diphenylcyclopropenone sensitization with weekly scalp DPC. Library creation used RACE. TCRdb shows the sequencer as NextSeq 500. Starting from the raw public reads, TCRdb applied fastp trimming at Q25, assembled clones with MiXCR and retained in-frame beta chains. Here each entry gathers all rows of one CDR3 protein and keeps the most common genes and DNA. In this sample the table shows more than 250,000 distinct CDR3 sequences, approximately 8.4% of which occur a single time. The ten largest clonotypes hold less than 3% of the sample. The starting material was whole blood, obtained in connection with sensitization to the hapten diphenylcyclopropenone (DPC). The receptors derive from a woman aged 40 to 50 with alopecia areata. Some clones in this sample may be carry-over from other donors' samples.

This clonotype was seen ten or more times. The chain recombines TRBV2 with TRBJ1-5; D is unclear. The CDR3 consists of 13 residues. V lost 4 bases to trimming and J lost 1 base, with 5 bases between them. CDR1 is SNHLY and CDR2 is FYNNEI in the germline V gene. The chain's CDR3 is CASSVHSNQPQHF. Here the CDR3 DNA reads TGTGCCAGCAGTGTACACAGCAATCAGCCCCAGCATTTT.

The chain employs TRBV2 and TRBJ2-2, with D unclear. The CDR3 loop spans 16 amino acids. Germline V gives CDR1 SNHLY, CDR2 FYNNEI. Trimming stripped 5 bases from V and 0 bases from J, with 13 bases between. In nucleotides, the CDR3 is TGTGCCAGCAGTAGACTTAGGGTGTCGAACACCGGGGAGCTGTTTTTT. This codes for CASSRLRVSNTGELFF.

This clonotype was observed many times. The chain joins TRBV11-2 to TRBJ2-1; no firm D call. The CDR3 has 15 residues. The V end was cut by 5 bases, the J end by 6 bases, with 17 bases between. Per the germline V gene, CDR1 is SGHAT and CDR2 is FQNNGV. The CDR3 region is CASSPEDSTFNEQFF. Written as DNA, the CDR3 is TGTGCCAGCAGCCCCGAGGATAGCACCTTCAATGAGCAGTTCTTC.

The chain joins TRBV7-2 to TRBJ1-6; 7 bases match TRBD1. From germline, CDR1 is SGHTA and CDR2 FQGNSA. The CDR3 consists of 16 residues. Unmatched junction bases numbered 7, after V lost 2 bases and J lost 6 bases. CDR3 amino acids: CASSLTWDSSNSPLHF. The CDR3 coding sequence is TGTGCCAGCAGCTTAACATGGGACAGTAGTAATTCACCCCTCCACTTT. The complete variable domain, with remaining parts taken from reference TRBV7-2 and TRBJ1-6, reads GAGVSQSPSNKVTEKGKDVELRCDPISGHTALYWYRQSLGQGLEFLIYFQGNSAPDKSGLPSDRFSAERTGGSVSTLTIQRTQQEDSAVYLCASSLTWDSSNSPLHFGNGTRLTVT.

V usage is TRBV5-1 and J usage is TRBJ2-7; D could derive from TRBD1 or TRBD2 (5 bases each). Trimming shortened V by 3 bases and J by 2 bases, and 12 bases separated the two germline ends. The V gene's germline CDR1 is SGHRS and CDR2 YFSETQ. The CDR3 is made up of 14 amino acids. The CDR3 region has the DNA TGCGCCAGCAGCTCGAGGGACGGAACCTACGAGCAGTACTTC. Amino acids: CASSSRDGTYEQYF.

This clonotype appeared many times. V and J are TRBV12-3 or TRBV12-4 and TRBJ2-3; D is undetermined. This CDR3 region has 13 residues. Trimming left V 1 base short and J 6 bases short, with 8 bases between. CDR3 sequence (DNA): TGTGCCAGCAGTTTAGATCGGGCGGATACGCAGTATTTT. Amino acid sequence: CASSLDRADTQYF.

In the case of this clonotype: A much bigger clone sits one base away, suggesting this may be a read error. The J gene is TRBJ2-5, the V gene TRBV21-1; the table names TRBD2, a call not compared with the DNA. TRBV21-1 is classified as a pseudogene. The CDR3 has 16 amino acids. The CDR3 here is CASSTATTSGKETQYF. The CDR3 nucleotides read TGTGCCAGCAGCACCGCTACGACTAGCGGGAAAGAGACCCAGTACTTC.

This clonotype was found many times. This chain uses TRBV3-1 with TRBJ2-3; D is perhaps TRBD2 (6 bases). Trimming took 1 base from V and 0 from J, leaving 11 bases between them. The CDR3 consists of 16 residues. Germline-derived CDR1 and CDR2 are LGHDT and YNNKEL (reference sequence). The chain's CDR3 is CASSQVGSASTDTQYF. The CDR3 DNA sequence: TGTGCCAGCAGCCAAGTCGGGAGTGCTAGCACAGATACGCAGTATTTT.

The chain uses TRBV20-1 and TRBJ1-1; 7 bases align to TRBD1. This CDR3 is 15 amino acids long. J lost 0 bases, V lost 5 bases, and 9 bases had no gene match. The germline V gene has CDR1 DFQATT and CDR2 SNEGSKA (reference sequence). The DNA of the CDR3 is TGCAGTGCTGGGCGTGACAGGGTGATGAACACTGAAGCTTTCTTT. Its translation: CSAGRDRVMNTEAFF.

The V call is TRBV5-1, the J call TRBJ2-7; 15 nucleotides match TRBD2. The CDR3 length is 15 residues. CDR1 is SGHRS and CDR2 is YFSETQ in the germline V gene. The V and J ends lost 4 bases and 9 bases, in that order; junction bases with no gene match: 8. CDR3 sequence reads: CASSPWTSGREGQYF. As DNA, the CDR3 is TGCGCCAGCAGCCCCTGGACTAGCGGGAGGGAGGGGCAGTACTTC.

The chain combines TRBV10-3 with TRBJ2-1; D remains unclear. Germline values: CDR1 ENHRY, CDR2 SYGVKD. The CDR3 runs to 17 residues. Trimming took 0 bases from V and 5 from J, leaving 17 bases between them. The CDR3 loop is CAISESNGGNSHNEQFF. Written as DNA, the CDR3 is TGTGCCATCAGTGAGTCGAATGGCGGAAATAGCCACAATGAGCAGTTCTTC.

The sample holds a few counts of this clonotype. The chain has TRBV20-1 and TRBJ2-7; 10 positions match TRBD1. The CDR3 has 13 residues. The V gene end was trimmed by 6 bases and the J gene end by 6 bases; junction bases not matched to a gene: 8. CDR1 is DFQATT and CDR2 is SNEGSKA in the germline V gene (reference sequence). The DNA for the CDR3 is TGCAGTGCGCCCGACAGGGGGCAAGTCGAGCAGTACTTC. As protein: CSAPDRGQVEQYF.

This clonotype was detected only a few times. The V call is TRBV11-2, the J call TRBJ2-4; a possible D gene is TRBD2 (6 bases). V lost 8 bases and J 6 bases, leaving 11 bases between the germline ends. CDR3 size: 12 residues. The germline V gene encodes CDR1 SGHAT and CDR2 FQNNGV. CDR3 in amino acids: CASLEGVNIQYF. The DNA of the CDR3 is TGTGCCAGCTTGGAGGGAGTAAACATTCAGTACTTC.

The CDR3 sequence: CASSSSGRQYF. The DNA for the CDR3 is TGTGCCAGCAGCTCTAGCGGGAGACAGTACTTC. The chain recombines TRBV11-2 with TRBJ2-7, with TRBD2 matching over 10 bases. V was clipped by 4 bases and J by 10 bases; unmatched bases: 1. Looked up from germline, CDR1 is SGHAT and CDR2 is FQNNGV. The CDR3 length is 11 residues.

The rearrangement joins TRBV5-4 to TRBJ2-3, with 10 positions matching TRBD1. V lost 2 bases to trimming and J lost 4 bases; unmatched junction nucleotides: 7. The germline V gene has CDR1 SGHNT and CDR2 YYREEE (reference sequence). The CDR3 covers 16 residues. The CDR3 DNA is TGTGCCAGCAGCTTCCCAGGACAGGGGGTACCAGATACGCAGTATTTT. Protein product: CASSFPGQGVPDTQYF.

This clonotype showed up many times. The chain combines TRBV7-2 with TRBJ1-5; tentatively, D is TRBD1 (6 bases). Germline assignment: CDR1 SGHTA and CDR2 FQGNSA. V shed 5 bases and J shed 3 bases, with 14 bases lying between them. The CDR3 consists of 15 residues. The CDR3 DNA reads TGTGCCAGCAGCGCCATTACAGGGAACAATCAGCCCCAGCATTTT. Protein sequence: CASSAITGNNQPQHF.

This clonotype was counted a few times. V gene TRBV3-1 combines with J gene TRBJ2-4; a weak D match, TRBD2 (6 bases). Germline CDR1 reads LGHDT; CDR2 reads YNNKEL (reference sequence). V lost 3 bases to trimming and J lost 3 bases, with 9 bases between them. This CDR3 has 14 amino acids. In DNA, the CDR3 is TGTGCCAGCAGCCATGGGGGGTACAAAAACATTCAGTACTTC. Its protein is CASSHGGYKNIQYF.

This chain joins TRBV7-2 and TRBJ2-1; a possible D gene is TRBD2 (6 bases). Germline assignment: CDR1 SGHTA and CDR2 FQGNSA. Between the trimmed V and J ends, which lost 6 bases and 2 bases, there was a span of 14 bases. The CDR3 consists of 15 residues. The CDR3: CASRLGSGAYNEQFF. The CDR3 region has the DNA TGTGCCAGCAGGCTCGGGAGTGGGGCCTACAATGAGCAGTTCTTC.

The chain carries TRBV12-3 or TRBV12-4 and TRBJ2-1; no reliable D call. V lost 6 bases and J 7 bases, leaving 25 bases between the germline ends. The CDR3 is 17 amino acids. DNA of the CDR3: TGTGCCAGCAGCCCTGTTGTGTCAGTCGATCTAGAGAATGAGCAGTTCTTC. It yields the protein CASSPVVSVDLENEQFF.

The chain recombines TRBV7-8 with TRBJ1-3; a weak D match, TRBD1 (5 bases). The V gene lost 5 bases and the J gene lost 2 bases, with 19 bases spanning the gap. Germline-derived CDR1 and CDR2 are SGHVS and FQNEAQ. This CDR3 has 17 amino acids. The chain's CDR3 is CASSPKETARPGNTIYF. The CDR3 region has the DNA TGTGCCAGCAGCCCGAAGGAGACAGCGAGGCCTGGAAACACCATATATTTT.

The V call is TRBV7-6, the J call TRBJ1-1, with D tentatively TRBD1 (6 bases). This CDR3 region has 21 residues. Germline V gives CDR1 SGHVS, CDR2 FNYEAQ. Trimming took 2 bases from V and 0 from J, leaving 28 bases between them. Here the CDR3 DNA reads TGTGCCAGCAGCTTAATCCCCAGGGGAGGTAAGCTCGACACCATGAACACTGAAGCTTTCTTT. Protein sequence: CASSLIPRGGKLDTMNTEAFF.

The chain couples TRBV11-2 to TRBJ2-2; 12 bases align to TRBD2. The CDR3 covers 16 residues. With V trimmed by 5 bases and J by 6 bases, 7 bases remained unmatched. CDR1 is SGHAT, CDR2 FQNNGV, per germline. The CDR3 DNA reads as TGTGCCAGCAGCGGACTAGCGGGGCGCCGGGCCGGGGAGCTGTTTTTT. This translates into CASSGLAGRRAGELFF.

In this sample, this clonotype turned up a few times. This chain joins TRBV28 and TRBJ1-5; D may be TRBD1 (5 bases). The germline V and J ends were trimmed by 7 bases and 0 bases, with 7 bases remaining between them. CDR3 length equals 13 residues. Germline V gene sequence: CDR1 MDHEN, CDR2 SYDVKM. The CDR3 bases are TGTGCCAGCACGACAGATAGCAATCAGCCCCAGCATTTT. This gives the protein CASTTDSNQPQHF.

This clonotype has at least ten counts. The chain employs TRBV7-9 and TRBJ1-1, with a possible D match to TRBD1 (6 bases). Germline V gene sequence: CDR1 SEHNR, CDR2 FQNEAQ (reference sequence). The CDR3 loop spans 14 amino acids. The germline V and J ends were trimmed by 6 bases and 0 bases, with 11 bases remaining between them. CDR3 region: CASRTGWVNTEAFF. The CDR3 DNA is TGTGCCAGCAGAACAGGGTGGGTGAACACTGAAGCTTTCTTT.